These 21 T cell receptor beta chains came from one sample sequenced in a study of shared clonotypes between healthy human individuals. Method: immunoSEQ multiplex PCR; TCRdb's copy keeps in-frame clones and lacks some. The repertoire holds some 980,000 clones, with approximately 80% as singletons. The sequenced material came from memory CD4+ T cells sorted from blood. Subset here: CD45RA-negative fraction. The receptors here all came from a man aged 18-30 years in good health.

There are many counts of this clone. V is TRBV10-3 and J is TRBJ1-1, with 7 positions matching TRBD1. The CDR3 is 14 residues long. The V segment lost 3 bases and the J segment 7 bases; nucleotides outside the gene matches: 8. The germline V gene has CDR1 ENHRY and CDR2 SYGVKD. CDR3 sequence reads: CAISERDSRFEAFF. Here the CDR3 DNA reads TGTGCCATCAGTGAAAGGGACAGCCGATTTGAAGCTTTCTTT.

This clone was seen once. This chain uses TRBV5-1 with TRBJ2-2; possible D gene TRBD1, 6 bases. V shed 1 base and J shed 2 bases, with 12 bases lying between them. The V gene's germline CDR1 is SGHRS and CDR2 YFSETQ. This CDR3 region has 16 residues. DNA for the CDR3: TGCGCCAGCAGCTTGACAGGGAATCCCAACACCGGGGAGCTGTTTTTT. Its protein product is CASSLTGNPNTGELFF.

DNA for the CDR3: TGCGCCAGCAGCCCCACTAGCGGGAGCTCAGTGAAGACCCAGTACTTC. This translates into CASSPTSGSSVKTQYF. This sequence joins TRBV5-1 and TRBJ2-5; 11 bases line up with TRBD2. Germline V CDR1 and CDR2: SGHRS, YFSETQ. V gave up 4 bases and J gave up 6 bases; unmatched junction bases: 11. The CDR3 length is 16 residues.

The chain's CDR3 is CASSPRLAGGPEFF. CDR3 nucleotide sequence: TGTGCCAGCAGCCCCCGGCTAGCGGGAGGGCCAGAGTTCTTC. The V gene is TRBV5-6, the J gene TRBJ2-1, with 12 bases fitting TRBD2. V lost 4 bases and J lost 14; bases outside the gene matches: 10. The CDR3 extends over 14 amino acids. Germline V CDR1 and CDR2: SGHDT, YYEEEE.

This rearrangement joins TRBV6-6 to TRBJ1-5; D not certain. The CDR3 loop spans 16 amino acids. The V end lost 5 bases, the J end lost 2 bases, and 16 bases lay between the germline ends. Germline-derived CDR1 and CDR2 are MNHNY and SVGAGI (reference sequence). The CDR3 region has the DNA TGTGCCAGCAGTAGCCCGGACGGGATCGGCAATCAGCCCCAGCATTTT. It encodes CASSSPDGIGNQPQHF.

This clone appeared a single time. This chain joins TRBV7-2 and TRBJ2-2; 8 bases are shared with TRBD2. Germline trimming cut 1 base from V and 0 bases from J; bases unmatched to any gene: 1. The CDR3 covers 16 residues. Germline lookup yields CDR1 SGHTA and CDR2 FQGNSA. The CDR3 spells CASSLVSGANTGELFF. The CDR3 DNA reads as TGTGCCAGCAGCTTAGTTAGCGGGGCGAACACCGGGGAGCTGTTTTTT.

This clone occurred a few times. CDR3 amino acids: CASSSRETGLNQPQHF. CDR3 sequence (DNA): TGCGCCAGCAGTAGTCGGGAGACAGGTCTGAATCAGCCCCAGCATTTT. The chain has TRBV10-2 and TRBJ1-5; a possible D gene is TRBD1 (6 bases). Germline loops: CDR1 WSHSY, CDR2 SAAADI. Between the trimmed V and J ends, which lost 5 bases and 4 bases, there was a span of 18 bases. The CDR3 runs to 16 residues.

The CDR3 protein is CASGQMTGMEAFF. In DNA form, the CDR3 reads TGTGCCAGCGGACAAATGACAGGGATGGAAGCTTTCTTT. The gene calls are TRBV6-6 and TRBJ1-1; 7 bases agree with TRBD1. The junction had 11 bases not matched to a gene; V was cut back by 8 bases and J by 8 bases. Germline assignment: CDR1 MNHNY and CDR2 SVGAGI (reference sequence). The CDR3 length is 13 residues.

The chain employs TRBV27 and TRBJ1-5; no firm D call. The ends were cut back, 7 bases at V and 4 bases at J, with 11 bases in the middle. This CDR3 has 13 residues. The germline CDR1 and CDR2 sequences are MNHEY and SMNVEV (reference sequence). This CDR3 reads CASKAVGNQPQHF. The CDR3 nucleotides are TGTGCCAGCAAGGCGGTCGGAAATCAGCCCCAGCATTTT.

Worth noting for this clone: In the same sample, other DNA sequences code for this CDR3. The CDR3, as DNA: TGCGCCAGCAGCCCCGACACCACTTACAATGAGCAGTTCTTC. It is translated as CASSPDTTYNEQFF. The rearrangement uses TRBV10-2 and TRBJ2-1; no clear D gene. Trimming removed 6 bases from V and 4 bases from J, with 13 bases in between. The germline gives CDR1 WSHSY, CDR2 SAAADI. The CDR3 has 14 residues.

The V call is TRBV5-6, the J call TRBJ1-1; no clear D gene. This CDR3 contains 16 residues. Germline CDR1 SGHDT, CDR2 YYEEEE. V lost 4 bases to trimming and J lost 4 bases, with 20 bases between them. This chain's CDR3 is CASSPKTNSYGTEAFF. The CDR3 DNA reads TGTGCCAGCAGCCCGAAGACTAACAGTTATGGCACTGAAGCTTTCTTT.

The J gene is TRBJ1-2, the V gene TRBV30; a weak D match, TRBD1 (6 bases). Trimming removed 3 bases at V and 5 bases at J, with 25 bases between. CDR1 is GTSNPN, CDR2 SVGIG, per germline (reference sequence). CDR3 length: 17 amino acids. The CDR3, as DNA: TGTGCCTGGAGAGGAAGGGAAGGAGGGGGATACCGATATGGCTACACCTTC. Translated: CAWRGREGGGYRYGYTF.

The CDR3 nucleotides read TGTGCCAGCAGCGTAGCAGGCCGGCTTAACTATGGCTACACCTTC. Translation gives CASSVAGRLNYGYTF. The chain has TRBV9 and TRBJ1-2; D is unresolved. This CDR3 has 15 amino acids. The V gene's germline CDR1 is SGDLS and CDR2 YYNGEE. The V gene lost 0 bases and the J gene lost 1 base, with 10 bases spanning the gap.

The J gene is TRBJ2-3, the V gene TRBV10-3, with a possible D match to TRBD2 (6 bases). Trimming left V 8 bases short and J 5 bases short, with 14 bases between. Per germline, CDR1 ENHRY and CDR2 SYGVKD. The CDR3 spans 13 residues. This CDR3 is CAIRPREGDTQYF. The CDR3 DNA sequence: TGTGCCATCCGACCGCGGGAAGGAGATACGCAGTATTTT.

The chain employs TRBV29-1 and TRBJ1-1; D might be TRBD1 (5 bases). Germline CDR1 and CDR2: SQVTM and ANQGSEA. V lost 5 bases and J 4 bases, leaving 11 bases between the germline ends. The CDR3 totals 12 residues. CDR3 amino acids: CSVWDAITEAFF. The CDR3 DNA follows: TGCAGCGTTTGGGACGCGATCACTGAAGCTTTCTTT. The whole variable domain, remainder taken from reference TRBV29-1 and TRBJ1-1, is SAVISQKPSRDICQRGTSLTIQCQVDSQVTMMFWYRQQPGQSLTLIATANQGSEATYESGFVIDKFPISRPNLTFSTLTVSNMSPEDSSIYLCSVWDAITEAFFGQGTRLTVV.

The genes are TRBV30 and TRBJ1-1; 7 nucleotides agree with TRBD1. Per the germline V gene, CDR1 is GTSNPN and CDR2 is SVGIG (reference sequence). This CDR3 has 13 amino acids. V lost 2 bases and J lost 5; bases outside the gene matches: 5. CDR3 DNA: TGTGCCTGGAGTAGGGGGCTGAGAACTGAAGCTTTCTTT. This encodes CAWSRGLRTEAFF.

The chain recombines TRBV27 with TRBJ1-2; 11 bases agree with TRBD1. Germline V gives CDR1 MNHEY, CDR2 SMNVEV (reference sequence). The CDR3 covers 15 residues. V lost 5 bases and J lost 6; bases outside the gene matches: 8. The CDR3 DNA follows: TGTGCCAGCAGTCCAGGGACAGGGGGATTCGATGGCTACACCTTC. It yields the protein CASSPGTGGFDGYTF.

The chain joins TRBV7-3 to TRBJ2-5; 7 nucleotides agree with TRBD1. There are 16 residues in the CDR3. The V gene's germline CDR1 is SGHTA and CDR2 FQGTGA. The ends lost 0 bases at V and 1 base at J; junction bases unmatched: 5. The CDR3 DNA sequence: TGTGCCAGCAGCTTAACCCCCGACAGGGCCCAAGAGACCCAGTACTTC. Protein product: CASSLTPDRAQETQYF.

Concerning this clone itself: The identical CDR3 is also encoded by other nucleotide sequences in the sample. The DNA for the CDR3 is TGCGCCAGCAGCCAGACTACAGCTAACTATGGCTACACCTTC. It translates to CASSQTTANYGYTF. V is TRBV5-1 and J is TRBJ1-2; D ambiguous. CDR1 and CDR2 from the germline V gene are SGHRS and YFSETQ. Trimming removed 4 bases at V and 0 bases at J, with 10 bases between. This CDR3 contains 14 residues. The full variable domain, its missing parts supplied by reference TRBV5-1 and TRBJ1-2, is KAGVTQTPRYLIKTRGQQVTLSCSPISGHRSVSWYQQTPGQGLQFLFEYFSETQRNKGNFPGRFSGRQFSNSRSEMNVSTLELGDSALYLCASSQTTANYGYTFGSGTRLTVV.

This clone was counted a few times. The chain recombines TRBV5-4 with TRBJ2-7, with TRBD1 matching 10 bases. This CDR3 has 14 amino acids. The ends lost 4 bases at V and 5 bases at J; junction bases unmatched: 6. From germline, CDR1 is SGHNT and CDR2 YYREEE (reference sequence). CDR3 nucleotides: TGTGCCAGCAGCAAACGACAGGGGGCCGACGAGCAGTACTTC. Amino acid sequence: CASSKRQGADEQYF.

The chain's CDR3 is CASSLRGEKLFF. In DNA, the CDR3 is TGTGCCAGCAGCCTGCGGGGGGAAAAACTGTTTTTT. The V and J genes are TRBV2 and TRBJ1-4, with D possibly matching TRBD1 (5 bases). Germline assignment: CDR1 SNHLY and CDR2 FYNNEI. V lost 6 bases, J lost 8 bases, and 10 bases lay in between. The CDR3 is 12 residues long.